Listed below are T cell receptor beta chains from one sample, sequenced in a study of beta chain features in type 1 diabetes. Profiling relied on immunoSEQ multiplex PCR, and the TCRdb table lists in-frame clones only, not all of them. This sample has about 650,000 clones, with approximately 13% found just once. The sequenced sample consisted of naive CD4+ T cells from blood. Receptors were obtained from a man younger than 45 with type 1 diabetes. CDR3s leave out the opening cysteine and the closing phenylalanine or tryptophan. The order of the fields is V gene, CDR3 protein.

TRBV7-9 ASSTGGFNQPQH
TRBV5-1 ASSLGHSNTGELF
TRBV29-1 SVEVADSQETQY
TRBV18 ASSPRREAEQF
TRBV7-9 ATDGWDRGYGYT
TRBV6-5 ASSYSAGYEQY
TRBV28 ASSFYLPGTSGATDTQY
TRBV10-3 AISDGRDYGYT
TRBV9 ASSAPSGSNYGYT
TRBV9 ASSVSGQNNQPQH
TRBV6-5 ASSRSTGKVEQY
TRBV7-2 ASSLREGVGNIQY
TRBV6-6 ASSYRETQY
TRBV14 ASSFIQDSPLH
TRBV12-5 ASGNGNNQPQH
TRBV7-9 ASSFAGANEKLF
TRBV9 ASSVGQGVPPLH
TRBV7-9 ASSQGTAGNEKLF
TRBV29-1 SVDQSGYT
TRBV10-3 AIKDTYNQPQH
TRBV7-2 ASSQLGTRQTYEQY
TRBV30 AWHYPSYNSPLH
TRBV7-3 ASSFHSGANVLT
TRBV7-7 ASSGGGATYQETQY
TRBV5-1 ASSLYPARVTGELF
TRBV6-6 ASTQADTQY
TRBV30 AWRRKVQLHSSYNSPLH
TRBV9 ASSAGGGTDEKLF
TRBV5-1 ASSEGVLADVDTQY
TRBV7-7 ASSLVGTASTQETQY
TRBV28 ASGTLIVTGFKNYEQY
TRBV19 ASSTSGNTEAF
TRBV29-1 SVIRDSNSPGGYT
TRBV20-1 RGTGRELF
TRBV2 ASNRDRPHGYT
TRBV7-9 ASSFGDTQY
TRBV9 ASSASGTGGREQY
TRBV6-6 ASSLTEETQY
TRBV25-1 ASSQGLDTFGANVLT
TRBV27 ASMDRALSGNTIY
TRBV4-2 ASSQAGTANTEAF
TRBV23-1 ASSHPRRLSNSNQPQH
TRBV11-2 ASSSVGTPFSGSPLH
TRBV5-1 ASRFGGSGDTQY
TRBV4-2 ASSQDQKASGNQPQH
TRBV2 ASKVGTGSYEQY